These 4 T cell receptor beta chains came from one sample sequenced in a study of cytomegalovirus exposure and HLA in healthy donors (dated by TCRdb to between 2016 and 2019). Library construction relied on the immunoSEQ multiplex PCR assay. The multiplex PCR relied on a mix of 60 forward primers for TCR Vbeta segments and 13 reverse primers for TCR Jbeta segments. This is the immuneACCESS table as TCRdb keeps it, with only in-frame sequences that have V and J called. A part of the clones is gone; compared with another copy, unresolved V genes explain less than half, and the rest is unexplained. This sample lists around 86,000 clones; 7.6% were detected once. Approximately 2.5% of the sample belongs to the ten largest clones. The specimen sequenced was PBMCs. These receptor sequences come from a man aged 50 or older in good health and CMV-seronegative.

The rearrangement uses TRBV29-1 and TRBJ2-3; no reliable D call. The germline CDR1 and CDR2 sequences are SQVTM and ANQGSEA. The CDR3 covers 12 residues. Between the trimmed V and J ends, which lost 4 bases and 4 bases, there was a span of 9 bases. The CDR3 is CSVVFGPDTQYF. CDR3 DNA: TGCAGCGTTGTATTTGGCCCAGATACGCAGTATTTT.

The genes are TRBV6-5 and TRBJ2-1; weak D call: TRBD1 (6 bases). The CDR3 is 15 residues long. Looked up from germline, CDR1 is MNHEY and CDR2 is SVGAGI. Trimming shortened V by 6 bases and J by 3 bases, and 15 bases separated the two germline ends. The CDR3 region is CASRQIDRYYNEQFF. CDR3 coding DNA: TGTGCCAGCAGGCAAATAGACAGGTACTACAATGAGCAGTTCTTC.

This clone was seen only a few times. The chain recombines TRBV5-4 with TRBJ1-2; TRBD1 matches at 7 bases. The CDR3 is 17 residues long. In germline, CDR1 is SGHNT, CDR2 YYREEE (reference sequence). With 10 bases clipped from V and 1 base from J, the junction kept 19 bases outside the gene matches. The CDR3 here is CAGRHRNRGSHNYGYTF. DNA of the CDR3: TGTGCCGGTCGTCATAGGAACAGGGGAAGCCATAACTATGGCTACACCTTC. The full variable domain, with the rest looked up from reference TRBV5-4 and TRBJ1-2, is ETGVTQSPTHLIKTRGQQVTLRCSSQSGHNTVSWYQQALGQGPQFIFQYYREEENGRGNFPPRFSGLQFPNYSSELNVNALELDDSALYLCAGRHRNRGSHNYGYTFGSGTRLTVV.

This clone has more than one count but fewer than ten. The chain has TRBV19 and TRBJ1-1, with TRBD1 matching over 7 bases. J gave up 5 bases and V 7 bases, and 4 bases lay outside the gene matches. Germline CDR1 is LNHDA and CDR2 is SQIVND (reference sequence). This CDR3 has 12 residues. In nucleotides, the CDR3 is TGTGCCAGTAAAGGGACAGAAACTGAAGCTTTCTTT. It translates to CASKGTETEAFF.